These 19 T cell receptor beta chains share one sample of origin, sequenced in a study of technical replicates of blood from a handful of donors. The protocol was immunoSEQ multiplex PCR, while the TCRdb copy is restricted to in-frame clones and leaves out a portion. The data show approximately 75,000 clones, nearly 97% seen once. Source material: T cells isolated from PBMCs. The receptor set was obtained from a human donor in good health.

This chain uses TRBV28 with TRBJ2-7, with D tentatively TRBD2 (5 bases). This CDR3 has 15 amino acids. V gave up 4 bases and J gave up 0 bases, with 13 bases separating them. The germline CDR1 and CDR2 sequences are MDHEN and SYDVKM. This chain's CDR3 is CASSWTVGSSYEQYF. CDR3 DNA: TGTGCCAGCAGTTGGACCGTTGGGAGCTCCTACGAGCAGTACTTC.

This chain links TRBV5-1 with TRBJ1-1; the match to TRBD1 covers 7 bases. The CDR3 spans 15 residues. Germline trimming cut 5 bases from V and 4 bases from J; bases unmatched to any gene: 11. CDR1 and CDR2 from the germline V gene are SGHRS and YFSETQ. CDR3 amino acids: CASRSGTVLSTEAFF. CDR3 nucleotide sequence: TGCGCCAGCAGGTCCGGGACAGTTTTATCCACTGAAGCTTTCTTT.

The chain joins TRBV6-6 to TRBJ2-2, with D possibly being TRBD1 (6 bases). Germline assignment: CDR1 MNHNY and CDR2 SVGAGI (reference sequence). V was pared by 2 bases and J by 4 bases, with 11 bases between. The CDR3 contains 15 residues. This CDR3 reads CASSYPGTFTGELFF. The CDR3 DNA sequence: TGTGCCAGCAGTTACCCCGGGACATTCACCGGGGAGCTGTTTTTT.

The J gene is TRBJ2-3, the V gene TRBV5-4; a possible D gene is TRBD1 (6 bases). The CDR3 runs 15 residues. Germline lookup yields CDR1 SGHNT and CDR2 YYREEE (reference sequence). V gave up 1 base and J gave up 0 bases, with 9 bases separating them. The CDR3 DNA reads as TGTGCCAGCAGCTTGAGACAGGCCAGCACAGATACGCAGTATTTT. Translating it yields CASSLRQASTDTQYF.

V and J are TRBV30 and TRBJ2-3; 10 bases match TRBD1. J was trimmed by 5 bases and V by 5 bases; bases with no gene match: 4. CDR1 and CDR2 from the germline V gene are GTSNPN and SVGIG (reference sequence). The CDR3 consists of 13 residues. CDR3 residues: CAWWGQGLDTQYF. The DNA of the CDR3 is TGTGCCTGGTGGGGACAGGGGTTAGATACGCAGTATTTT.

CDR3: CASSFRVWEKLFF. Here the CDR3 DNA reads TGTGCCAGCAGTTTTAGAGTTTGGGAAAAACTGTTTTTT. The gene calls are TRBV27 and TRBJ1-4; no definite D call. The CDR3 sequence is 13 residues long. The germline gives CDR1 MNHEY, CDR2 SMNVEV (reference sequence). With 3 bases removed from V and 8 bases from J, the gap between germline ends came to 10 bases.

CDR3 DNA: TGTGCCTGGAGTCATCCTAACAGCTACAATGAGCAGTTCTTC. Translating gives CAWSHPNSYNEQFF. The rearrangement joins TRBV30 to TRBJ2-1; no clear D gene. Germline lookup yields CDR1 GTSNPN and CDR2 SVGIG (reference sequence). This CDR3 has 14 amino acids. The V end lost 2 bases, the J end lost 3 bases, and 11 bases lay between the germline ends.

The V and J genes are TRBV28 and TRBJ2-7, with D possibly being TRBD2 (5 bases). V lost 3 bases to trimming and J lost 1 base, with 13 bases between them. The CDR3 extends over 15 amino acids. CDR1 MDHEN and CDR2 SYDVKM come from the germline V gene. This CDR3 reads CASSFEGRASYEQYF. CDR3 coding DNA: TGTGCCAGCAGTTTTGAGGGCAGAGCGTCCTACGAGCAGTACTTC.

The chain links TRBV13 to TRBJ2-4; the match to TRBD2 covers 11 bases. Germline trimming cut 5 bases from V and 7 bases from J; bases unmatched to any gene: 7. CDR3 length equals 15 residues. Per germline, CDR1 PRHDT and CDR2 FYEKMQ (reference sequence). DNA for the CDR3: TGTGCCAGCAGCCAGGGACTAGCGGAGCCGAACATTCAGTACTTC. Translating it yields CASSQGLAEPNIQYF.

CDR3 region: CASSYAGLPSGNTIYF. CDR3 bases: TGTGCCAGCAGTTACGCGGGCCTCCCCTCTGGAAACACCATATATTTT. The genes are TRBV6-5 and TRBJ1-3, with no clear D. Trimming removed 2 bases from V and 0 bases from J, with 11 bases in between. CDR1 and CDR2 from the germline V gene are MNHEY and SVGAGI. The CDR3 totals 16 residues.

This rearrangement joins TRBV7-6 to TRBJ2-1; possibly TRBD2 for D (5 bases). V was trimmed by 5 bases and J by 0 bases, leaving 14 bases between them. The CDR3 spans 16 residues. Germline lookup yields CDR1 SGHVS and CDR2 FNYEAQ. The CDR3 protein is CASSHKAVSSYNEQFF. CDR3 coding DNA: TGTGCCAGCAGCCATAAAGCGGTTAGCTCCTACAATGAGCAGTTCTTC.

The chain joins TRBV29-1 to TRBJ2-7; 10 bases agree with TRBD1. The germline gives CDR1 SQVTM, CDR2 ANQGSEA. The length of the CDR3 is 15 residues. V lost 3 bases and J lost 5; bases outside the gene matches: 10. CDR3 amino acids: CSVENLGTGVDEQYF. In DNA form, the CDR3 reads TGCAGCGTTGAGAACTTAGGGACAGGGGTAGACGAGCAGTACTTC.

CDR3 region: CASSSLLGGPGTQYF. CDR3 bases: TGTGCCAGCAGTTCCCTTTTGGGGGGGCCAGGGACCCAGTACTTC. The J gene is TRBJ2-5, the V gene TRBV28, with D possibly being TRBD2 (7 bases). The V and J ends lost 4 bases and 7 bases respectively, with 19 bases between them. The germline V gene has CDR1 MDHEN and CDR2 SYDVKM. The length of the CDR3 is 15 residues.

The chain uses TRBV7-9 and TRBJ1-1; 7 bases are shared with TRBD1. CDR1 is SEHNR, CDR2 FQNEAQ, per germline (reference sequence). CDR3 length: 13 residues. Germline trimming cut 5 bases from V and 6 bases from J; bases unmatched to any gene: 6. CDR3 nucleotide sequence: TGTGCCAGCAGCGACAGGGAAATGGCTGAAGCTTTCTTT. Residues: CASSDREMAEAFF. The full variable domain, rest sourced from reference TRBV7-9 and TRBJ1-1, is DTGVSQNPRHKITKRGQNVTFRCDPISEHNRLYWYRQTLGQGPEFLTYFQNEAQLEKSRLLSDRFSAERPKGSFSTLEIQRTEQGDSAMYLCASSDREMAEAFFGQGTRLTVV.

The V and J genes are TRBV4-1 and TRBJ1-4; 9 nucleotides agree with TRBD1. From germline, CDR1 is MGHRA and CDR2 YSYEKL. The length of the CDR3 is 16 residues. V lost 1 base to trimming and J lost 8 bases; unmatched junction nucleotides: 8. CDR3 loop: CASSQGHSDRGEKLFF. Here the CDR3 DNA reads TGCGCCAGCAGCCAAGGCCATTCGGACAGGGGCGAAAAACTGTTTTTT.

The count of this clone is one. In DNA form, the CDR3 reads TGTGCCAGCAGCCAAGACGTATCTCCCTACGAGCAGTACTTC. Its translation: CASSQDVSPYEQYF. The V call is TRBV14, the J call TRBJ2-7; D is uncertain. The CDR3 is made up of 14 amino acids. Germline CDR1 and CDR2: SGHDN and FVKESK. V was clipped by 0 bases and J by 2 bases, with 8 bases between them.

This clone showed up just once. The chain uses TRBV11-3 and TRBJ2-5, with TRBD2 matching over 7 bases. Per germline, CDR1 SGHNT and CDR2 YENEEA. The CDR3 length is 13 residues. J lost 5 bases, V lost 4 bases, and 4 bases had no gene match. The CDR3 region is CASSWEGGETQYF. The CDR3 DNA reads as TGTGCCAGCAGCTGGGAGGGAGGGGAGACCCAGTACTTC.

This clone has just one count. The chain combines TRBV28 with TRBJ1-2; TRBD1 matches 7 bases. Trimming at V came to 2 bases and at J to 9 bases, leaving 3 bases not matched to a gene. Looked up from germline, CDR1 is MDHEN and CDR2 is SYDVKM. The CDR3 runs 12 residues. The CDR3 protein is CASSLQGDRYTF. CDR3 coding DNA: TGTGCCAGCAGTTTACAGGGGGATCGCTACACCTTC.

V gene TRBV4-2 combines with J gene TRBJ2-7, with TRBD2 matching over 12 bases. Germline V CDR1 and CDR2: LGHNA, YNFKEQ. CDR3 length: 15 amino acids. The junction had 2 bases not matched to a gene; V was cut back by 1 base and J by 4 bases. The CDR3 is CASSQATSGSYEQYF. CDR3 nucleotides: TGTGCCAGCAGCCAAGCGACTAGCGGGAGTTACGAGCAGTACTTC.